This passage covers 13 T cell receptor beta chains from one sample sequenced in a study of blood T cell repertoires in COVID-19. Profiled with immunoSEQ multiplex PCR; TCRdb holds only in-frame clones, not every one. Altogether approximately 170,000 clones are present, more than 65% being singletons, with the ten largest covering approximately 2.6%. Sequenced material: peripheral blood. The receptors here all came from a human donor with acute or convalescent COVID-19. The donor label of this sample is uncertain.

The chain combines TRBV6-1 with TRBJ1-1; D gene unclear. V was shortened by 2 bases and J by 5 bases, with 24 bases between the two germline ends. The germline V gene encodes CDR1 MNHNS and CDR2 SASEGT. CDR3 size: 18 residues. Here the CDR3 reads CASSEPDWGGYAGTEAFF. The CDR3 nucleotides read TGTGCCAGCAGTGAACCGGACTGGGGAGGGTATGCTGGAACTGAAGCTTTCTTT.

The chain links TRBV2 to TRBJ1-5; D gene uncertain. V lost 8 bases and J lost 4, with 15 bases in between. There are 14 residues in the CDR3. The germline V gene has CDR1 SNHLY and CDR2 FYNNEI. CDR3 in amino acids: CASREVGGNQPQHF. In nucleotides, the CDR3 is TGTGCCAGCCGAGAGGTAGGCGGGAATCAGCCCCAGCATTTT.

The V and J genes are TRBV6-5 and TRBJ2-2; 9 nucleotides agree with TRBD2. Germline V gene data show CDR1 as MNHEY and CDR2 as SVGAGI. CDR3 length: 16 amino acids. V lost 4 bases, J lost 4 bases, and 7 bases stayed unmatched. CDR3 loop: CASSSGLARTTGELFF. In DNA, the CDR3 is TGTGCCAGCAGTTCCGGACTAGCGAGAACCACCGGGGAGCTGTTTTTT.

As for this clone: One end of the junction varies from germline; a read error may be responsible. The chain carries TRBV5-5 and TRBJ1-3; D gene uncertain. This CDR3 region has 13 residues. Germline CDR1 and CDR2: SGHKS and YYEKEE (reference sequence). Written as DNA, the CDR3 is TGTGCCAGCAGCGGAAGACCTGGAGACACCATATATTTT. Translation: CASSGRPGDTIYF.

This clone was seen a single time. The chain is built from TRBV18 and TRBJ2-7, with 9 bases that match TRBD1. The CDR3 has 14 residues. With 4 bases clipped from V and 5 bases from J, the junction kept 6 bases outside the gene matches. Germline CDR1 reads KGHSH; CDR2 reads LQKENI. The CDR3: CASSLGQGNNEQYF. The CDR3 DNA follows: TGTGCCAGCTCACTCGGACAGGGGAACAACGAGCAGTACTTC.

V usage is TRBV9 and J usage is TRBJ1-5; tentatively, D is TRBD1 (5 bases). The CDR3 spans 14 residues. Germline V gives CDR1 SGDLS, CDR2 YYNGEE. The V end was cut by 3 bases, the J end by 0 bases, with 7 bases between. The DNA of the CDR3 is TGTGCCAGCAGCGCGGGGGTTAGCAATCAGCCCCAGCATTTT. Translation: CASSAGVSNQPQHF.

The chain carries TRBV5-1 and TRBJ1-1; 7 bases fit TRBD1. Trimming removed 4 bases from V and 2 bases from J; junction bases left unmatched: 8. Germline CDR1 is SGHRS and CDR2 is YFSETQ. This CDR3 comprises 15 residues. The CDR3 nucleotides are TGCGCCAGCAGCGGGGGACAGCACCGAAACACTGAAGCTTTCTTT. Its translation is CASSGGQHRNTEAFF.

The V and J genes are TRBV10-3 and TRBJ2-7; TRBD1 might be the D (5 bases). Germline assignment: CDR1 ENHRY and CDR2 SYGVKD. The CDR3 is 16 amino acids. The V gene lost 5 bases and the J gene lost 1 base, with 18 bases spanning the gap. The CDR3 here is CAISRDSVGDSYEQYF. The CDR3 nucleotides read TGTGCCATCAGTAGAGACAGTGTAGGGGATTCCTACGAGCAGTACTTC.

This clone was seen once. At the DNA level, this CDR3 is encoded by other sequences in the same sample as well. The V gene is TRBV11-1, the J gene TRBJ2-1, with a tentative D call TRBD1 (5 bases). The CDR3 is 13 amino acids. Germline CDR1 SGHAT, CDR2 FQDESV (reference sequence). Trimming took 5 bases from V and 5 from J, leaving 10 bases between them. The CDR3 sequence: CASSRGLDNEQFF. Written as DNA, the CDR3 is TGTGCCAGCAGCAGGGGATTAGACAATGAGCAGTTCTTC.

The chain links TRBV5-1 to TRBJ1-6; the match to TRBD1 covers 8 bases. The length of the CDR3 is 15 residues. J lost 7 bases, V lost 1 base, and 4 bases had no gene match. Germline CDR1 reads SGHRS; CDR2 reads YFSETQ. For the CDR3, the DNA is TGCGCCAGCAGCTTGTGGCAGGGGGCGAATTCACCCCTCCACTTT. It encodes CASSLWQGANSPLHF.

This clone was observed once. V usage is TRBV7-3 and J usage is TRBJ1-2, with D perhaps TRBD1 (5 bases). CDR1 SGHTA and CDR2 FQGTGA come from the germline V gene. The CDR3 spans 15 residues. V was clipped by 1 base and J by 4 bases, with 13 bases between them. In DNA, the CDR3 is TGTGCCAGCAGCTTAATACGGGGGGAGTCCTATGGCTACACCTTC. It yields the protein CASSLIRGESYGYTF.

This clone was counted a few times. The chain is built from TRBV4-2 and TRBJ2-7, with D possibly matching TRBD2 (5 bases). V lost 4 bases to trimming and J lost 5 bases, with 12 bases between them. The CDR3 sequence is 13 residues long. CDR1 is LGHNA and CDR2 is YNFKEQ in the germline V gene. The CDR3 bases are TGTGCCAGCAGCCGCCAGGCGGGCAACGAGCAGTACTTC. Its translation is CASSRQAGNEQYF.

This chain links TRBV18 with TRBJ1-1; 9 nucleotides line up with TRBD1. CDR3 size: 16 residues. The V gene's germline CDR1 is KGHSH and CDR2 LQKENI. Trimming took 0 bases from V and 1 from J; bases not matched to a gene: 3. The CDR3 loop is CASSPPGTGTNTEAFF. The DNA of the CDR3 is TGTGCCAGCTCACCACCCGGGACAGGGACGAACACTGAAGCTTTCTTT.